A single sample gave rise to the 22 T cell receptor beta chains below, sequenced in a study of spatial heterogeneity in lung cancer. As for time point: sample taken at primary tumor resection. Whole RNA, which was extracted from tumor, nontumor lung tissue or frozen PBMC, was sequenced without any cell sorting. TCRdb independently ran MiXCR on the 5' RACE reads; one entry per CDR3 protein. Of approximately 38,000 distinct CDR3 sequences in the sample, approximately 5.5% are singletons; the top ten hold approximately 10%. The starting material was PBMCs, obtained at surgery. These receptors were taken from a male donor with early-stage non-small cell lung cancer.

This clonotype has just a few counts. The V call is TRBV29-1, the J call TRBJ1-4, with 7 bases that match TRBD1. Germline loops: CDR1 SQVTM, CDR2 ANQGSEA. The CDR3 consists of 14 residues. Trimming cost V 5 bases and J 5 bases; bases outside gene matches: 8. The CDR3 DNA is TGCAGCGTTTCCGCCTCAGGGGGGAATGAAAAACTGTTTTTT. Amino acids: CSVSASGGNEKLFF. The full variable domain, its missing parts supplied by reference TRBV29-1 and TRBJ1-4, is SAVISQKPSRDICQRGTSLTIQCQVDSQVTMMFWYRQQPGQSLTLIATANQGSEATYESGFVIDKFPISRPNLTFSTLTVSNMSPEDSSIYLCSVSASGGNEKLFFGSGTQLSVL.

This clonotype was detected many times. This chain uses TRBV6-5 with TRBJ2-5; 8 bases align to TRBD2. Trimming took 0 bases from V and 6 from J; bases not matched to a gene: 21. Germline values: CDR1 MNHEY, CDR2 SVGAGI. This CDR3 is 20 amino acids long. The CDR3 DNA follows: TGTGCCAGCAGTTACTCGTGGAACCCACGGGGGAGCGGGGGAGGCCAGACCCAGTACTTC. Translating it yields CASSYSWNPRGSGGGQTQYF.

This clonotype was seen many times. V usage is TRBV19 and J usage is TRBJ2-1; 8 bases are a match to TRBD2. J was trimmed by 9 bases and V by 3 bases; bases with no gene match: 7. The CDR3 spans 14 residues. From germline, CDR1 is LNHDA and CDR2 SQIVND (reference sequence). CDR3: CASSITGGLGEQFF. The CDR3 nucleotides are TGTGCCAGTAGTATCACGGGGGGGCTTGGTGAGCAGTTCTTC.

The J gene is TRBJ1-5, the V gene TRBV20-1; 9 bases are shared with TRBD1. This CDR3 contains 17 residues. J gave up 2 bases and V 6 bases, and 14 bases lay outside the gene matches. In germline, CDR1 is DFQATT, CDR2 SNEGSKA (reference sequence). CDR3 in amino acids: CSAVQEQGARGNQPQHF. The CDR3 nucleotides read TGCAGTGCCGTACAAGAACAGGGGGCGCGGGGCAATCAGCCCCAGCATTTT.

There are many counts of this clonotype. This chain links TRBV10-3 with TRBJ2-7, with D possibly matching TRBD2 (6 bases). This CDR3 is built from 12 residues. V was cut by 5 bases and J by 6 bases, with 11 bases left in between. From germline, CDR1 is ENHRY and CDR2 SYGVKD. The CDR3 reads CAISLVGGEQYF. Here the CDR3 DNA reads TGTGCCATCAGTCTCGTCGGGGGCGAGCAGTACTTC.

This clonotype has a count of ten or more. The CDR3 nucleotides are TGCAGTGCTAGCCAATCCGACGTCTATAATTCACCCCTCCACTTT. Encoded protein: CSASQSDVYNSPLHF. The genes are TRBV20-1 and TRBJ1-6; D is undetermined. Trimming pared 3 bases from V and 3 bases from J, leaving 12 bases between. CDR1 and CDR2 from the germline V gene are DFQATT and SNEGSKA (reference sequence). CDR3 length: 15 residues.

Here the CDR3 DNA reads TGTGCCACCAGTCGGATAGCGGGGGGGCTGAATGAGCAGTTCTTC. This codes for CATSRIAGGLNEQFF. V is TRBV24-1 and J is TRBJ2-1; 11 positions agree with TRBD2. The germline gives CDR1 KGHDR, CDR2 SFDVKD. This CDR3 has 15 amino acids. Trimming cost V 6 bases and J 7 bases; bases outside gene matches: 7.

J is TRBJ2-5 and V is TRBV12-3 or TRBV12-4; 7 nucleotides align to TRBD1. The trim removed 7 bases at V and 2 bases at J, leaving 10 bases unmatched. This CDR3 is built from 15 residues. CDR3 sequence (DNA): TGTGCCAGCAACCTTCAAGGGACAGTACAAGAGACCCAGTACTTC. Its translation is CASNLQGTVQETQYF.

The gene calls are TRBV10-3 and TRBJ1-4, with TRBD1 as a possible D gene (5 bases). The CDR3 consists of 18 residues. The V gene lost 3 bases and the J gene lost 3 bases, with 20 bases spanning the gap. CDR1 and CDR2 from the germline V gene are ENHRY and SYGVKD. This CDR3 is CAISDEIDRLPPNEKLFF. Written as DNA, the CDR3 is TGTGCCATCAGTGATGAAATCGACAGACTCCCTCCTAATGAAAAACTGTTTTTT.

This clonotype was picked up many times. The chain carries TRBV7-2 and TRBJ1-1, with TRBD1 identical over 7 bases. There are 15 residues in the CDR3. Germline values: CDR1 SGHTA, CDR2 FQGNSA. V shed 5 bases and J 3 bases; nucleotides not matched to a gene: 9. CDR3: CASSLRQGLYTEAFF. The CDR3 DNA reads TGTGCCAGCAGCCTTCGACAGGGTTTGTACACTGAAGCTTTCTTT.

The V gene is TRBV12-5, the J gene TRBJ2-7; tentatively, D is TRBD2 (6 bases). Per the germline V gene, CDR1 is LGHNT and CDR2 is FRNRAP. The CDR3 contains 15 residues. V gave up 7 bases and J gave up 2 bases, with 18 bases separating them. CDR3 in DNA: TGTGCTAGTGCACTGGGGGACTCCTCCACCTACGAGCAGTACTTC. Its protein is CASALGDSSTYEQYF.

This clonotype has ten or more counts. This sequence joins TRBV6-5 and TRBJ1-6, with D unclear. The length of the CDR3 is 13 residues. Trimming removed 7 bases from V and 5 bases from J, with 9 bases in between. The germline V gene encodes CDR1 MNHEY and CDR2 SVGAGI. The CDR3 reads CASTIQDNSPLHF. CDR3 nucleotides: TGTGCCAGCACCATACAAGATAATTCACCCCTCCACTTT.

This clonotype was counted between two and nine times. V is TRBV5-1 and J is TRBJ2-3; TRBD1 matches 9 bases. The CDR3 spans 14 residues. With 4 bases clipped from V and 6 bases from J, the junction kept 6 bases outside the gene matches. The germline V gene has CDR1 SGHRS and CDR2 YFSETQ. The CDR3 region is CASSVDRGKDTQYF. CDR3 nucleotide sequence: TGCGCCAGCAGCGTGGACAGGGGAAAGGATACGCAGTATTTT.

This clonotype was counted ten times or more. The chain recombines TRBV20-1 with TRBJ2-3, with unresolved D. Germline CDR1 DFQATT, CDR2 SNEGSKA (reference sequence). Between the trimmed V and J ends, which lost 3 bases and 1 base, there was a span of 8 bases. This CDR3 contains 13 residues. The CDR3 sequence is CSARSPGTDTQYF. The CDR3 DNA reads as TGCAGTGCTAGGTCTCCTGGCACAGATACGCAGTATTTT.

This clonotype was picked up many times. V and J are TRBV12-3 or TRBV12-4 and TRBJ2-7; D unclear. The V end was cut by 5 bases, the J end by 5 bases, with 16 bases between. There are 14 residues in the CDR3. The CDR3 DNA reads as TGTGCCAGCAGTCCCTCACGACGGGTGCACGAGCAGTACTTC. It encodes CASSPSRRVHEQYF.

This clonotype was observed many times. The chain combines TRBV2 with TRBJ2-1; D is perhaps TRBD2 (6 bases). The V end was cut by 6 bases, the J end by 9 bases, with 15 bases between. CDR1 SNHLY and CDR2 FYNNEI come from the germline V gene. The CDR3 spans 13 residues. CDR3 DNA: TGTGCCAGCAGCCCTCTACTAGCATCTGAGCAGTTCTTC. Amino acids: CASSPLLASEQFF.

The CDR3 protein is CSAPGTGFYEQYF. The CDR3 DNA reads as TGCAGTGCTCCCGGGACAGGGTTTTACGAGCAGTACTTC. This chain connects TRBV20-1 to TRBJ2-7; 9 positions agree with TRBD1. Germline CDR1 reads DFQATT; CDR2 reads SNEGSKA (reference sequence). J was trimmed by 4 bases and V by 5 bases; bases with no gene match: 6. The CDR3 loop spans 13 amino acids.

This clonotype was recorded at least ten times. The rearrangement uses TRBV6-6 and TRBJ1-5; TRBD1 agrees at 8 bases. Germline V gives CDR1 MNHNY, CDR2 SVGAGI (reference sequence). The trim removed 8 bases at V and 3 bases at J, leaving 9 bases unmatched. This CDR3 is 15 amino acids long. The CDR3 DNA follows: TGTGCCAGCGTCACATCGGGACAGGTCAATCAGCCCCAGCATTTT. The encoded protein is CASVTSGQVNQPQHF.

This clonotype has ten or more counts. CDR3 in DNA: TGTGCCAGCAGTGGGACTTCGGCAGATACGCAGTATTTT. Its translation is CASSGTSADTQYF. The chain has TRBV28 and TRBJ2-3, with D tentatively TRBD2 (6 bases). V was shortened by 5 bases and J by 4 bases, with 10 bases between the two germline ends. CDR3 length: 13 residues. Germline V gene data show CDR1 as MDHEN and CDR2 as SYDVKM.

This clonotype was recorded a few times. The chain employs TRBV7-2 and TRBJ2-3, with 8 bases fitting TRBD2. Trimming cost V 6 bases and J 4 bases; bases outside gene matches: 6. Per the germline V gene, CDR1 is SGHTA and CDR2 is FQGNSA. The CDR3 is 14 amino acids. The CDR3 protein is CASRSTSDADTQYF. The CDR3 bases are TGTGCCAGCAGGTCGACTAGCGACGCAGATACGCAGTATTTT.

This clonotype was picked up many times. This rearrangement joins TRBV7-8 to TRBJ2-3; 10 nucleotides agree with TRBD2. V was pared by 5 bases and J by 4 bases, with 9 bases of the junction left unmatched. CDR1 is SGHVS, CDR2 FQNEAQ, per germline. There are 16 residues in the CDR3. The CDR3 DNA follows: TGTGCCAGCAGCCGGGTCAGCGGGGGGGGGGCAGATACGCAGTATTTT. Translation: CASSRVSGGGADTQYF.

This clonotype counts as medium-sized. The rearrangement links TRBV29-1 to TRBJ1-2; 9 positions match TRBD1. The germline gives CDR1 SQVTM, CDR2 ANQGSEA. The ends lost 7 bases at V and 3 bases at J; junction bases unmatched: 6. CDR3 length equals 13 residues. CDR3 protein: CSGKGDRDYGYTF. For the CDR3, the DNA is TGCAGCGGGAAAGGGGACAGGGACTATGGCTACACCTTC.